Sequencing of this T cell receptor beta chain was carried out in a study of identical twins. Regarding the study as a whole: High-abundance cord blood beta clonotypes had fewer insertions; memory repertoires showed none.

V lost 3 bases and J 5 bases, leaving 13 bases between the germline ends. CDR3 length equals 15 residues. Germline assignment: CDR1 SGHTA and CDR2 FQGTGA. Each CDR3 protein gets one entry after TCRdb re-called the 5' RACE reads with MiXCR. The sample holds hundreds of thousands of distinct CDR3 sequences, approximately 13% seen once. This clonotype turned up a few times. Its cognate antigen is unknown. The same data also contributed to another study, on yellow fever vaccine responses in identical twins.

The chain employs TRBV7-3 and TRBJ2-2; TRBD2 might be the D (6 bases). The source is a woman aged 18-29 years in good health. Sequenced: CD8+ T cells sorted from blood. DNA for the CDR3: TGTGCCAGCAGCTTTACGGGAGCCGTAACCGGGGAGCTGTTTTTT. This gives the protein CASSFTGAVTGELFF.